The present T cell receptor (beta chain) was sequenced within a study of T cells in localized non-small cell lung cancer. The repertoire was sequenced with immunoSEQ multiplex PCR; TCRdb's copy has only in-frame clones and lacks some. The sample yields 39,000 or so clones, about 80% seen once. The germline CDR1 and CDR2 sequences are DFQATT and SNEGSKA (reference sequence). The CDR3 runs 11 residues. Study-wide points: Out of the top 100 tumor clones, a median roughly 58 were seen in adjacent lung. The study sequenced only one region of the tumor. As a result, intratumor heterogeneity could not be excluded and remains possible.

A remark on this clone: The antigen is not known.

This sequence was found in a man aged 35 to 70 with stage II lung adenocarcinoma. The rearrangement joins TRBV20-1 to TRBJ1-1; possible D gene TRBD1, 6 bases. Material: PBMCs, obtained before any cancer treatment. The CDR3 sequence is CRGAARIEAFF. The CDR3 DNA is TGCAGGGGGGCAGCAAGGATTGAAGCTTTCTTT.